The entry that follows covers one T cell receptor (beta chain) sequence. The data are from a study of T cell changes during pregnancy in multiple sclerosis. Repertoires were generated with immunoSEQ multiplex PCR, while TCRdb's copy carries only in-frame clones and drops some. The table records around 80,000 clones, 92% of them present only once. The source was peripheral blood, collected before pregnancy. This TCR derives from a female donor with multiple sclerosis, enrolled in a pregnancy study.

This CDR3 is CASSDPYDRGGEQFF. In DNA, the CDR3 is TGTGCCAGCAGTGATCCTTACGACAGGGGGGGCGAGCAGTTCTTC. This sequence joins TRBV2 and TRBJ2-1, with 9 bases fitting TRBD1. The CDR3 loop spans 15 amino acids. Unmatched junction bases numbered 10, after V lost 3 bases and J lost 10 bases. Per the germline V gene, CDR1 is SNHLY and CDR2 is FYNNEI.